This T cell receptor beta chain came from a study of blood T cell repertoires in COVID-19. In the study overall: Samples taken during acute and convalescent COVID-19 were collected in the United States, Italy and Spain. In each case, the material was cDNA or gDNA derived from T cells, B-cell-depleted T cells, or PBMCs.

Source study methods: Scientists estimated how many nucleated cells there were by amplifying reference gene primers. Profiling relied on immunoSEQ multiplex PCR, and the TCRdb table lists in-frame clones only, not all of them. Clone size and the V and J calls come from that table; the DNA yielded D and trimming. The sample includes approximately 300,000 clones, around 92% seen only once; the top ten take 1.8%. In Seattle, patients joined the study during active infection and were tracked longitudinally. CDR1 and CDR2 from the germline V gene are LNHDA and SQIVND (reference sequence). The length of the CDR3 is 15 residues. With 5 bases removed from V and 5 bases from J, the gap between germline ends came to 18 bases.

Sequences were obtained from peripheral blood. This receptor was identified in a woman aged 25-40 years with COVID-19, enrolled during active disease. This chain joins TRBV19 and TRBJ1-2; maybe TRBD1 (5 bases). The CDR3, as DNA: TGTGCCAGTAGTCAACCAAAACAGGCTGGGTATGGCTACACCTTC. Residues: CASSQPKQAGYGYTF.